The clone carrying this T cell receptor (beta chain) came up a few times. The CDR3 contains 16 residues. V was trimmed by 5 bases and J by 5 bases, leaving 22 bases between them. Germline V lookup: CDR1 SGHNT, CDR2 YYREEE (reference sequence). These data originate in a study of T cell changes during pregnancy in multiple sclerosis. Some clones are missing from TCRdb's copy, which holds only in-frame ones; the method was immunoSEQ multiplex PCR. The sample lists more than 50,000 clones, around 90% occurring once. This TCR was recovered from a female donor in good health, enrolled as a control in a pregnancy study. The material was peripheral blood, obtained in the first trimester of pregnancy. V gene TRBV5-4 combines with J gene TRBJ1-1, with D unclear. As DNA, the CDR3 is TGTGCCAGCAGTCTAGCCGGACGGCTCGAACGGACTGAAGCTTTCTTT. Encoded protein: CASSLAGRLERTEAFF.